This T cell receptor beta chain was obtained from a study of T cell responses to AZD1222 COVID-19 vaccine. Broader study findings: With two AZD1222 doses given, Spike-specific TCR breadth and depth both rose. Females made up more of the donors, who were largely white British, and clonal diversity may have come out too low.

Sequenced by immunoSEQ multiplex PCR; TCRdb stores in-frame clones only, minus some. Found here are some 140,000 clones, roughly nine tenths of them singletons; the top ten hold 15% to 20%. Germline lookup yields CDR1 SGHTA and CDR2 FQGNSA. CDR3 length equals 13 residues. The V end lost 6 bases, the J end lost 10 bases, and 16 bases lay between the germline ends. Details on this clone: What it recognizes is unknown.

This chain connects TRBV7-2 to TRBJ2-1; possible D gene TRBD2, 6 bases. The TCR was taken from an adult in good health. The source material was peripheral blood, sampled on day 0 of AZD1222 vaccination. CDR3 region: CASRSTLAREQFF. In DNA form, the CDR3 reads TGTGCCAGCAGATCTACTCTAGCGCGCGAGCAGTTCTTC.